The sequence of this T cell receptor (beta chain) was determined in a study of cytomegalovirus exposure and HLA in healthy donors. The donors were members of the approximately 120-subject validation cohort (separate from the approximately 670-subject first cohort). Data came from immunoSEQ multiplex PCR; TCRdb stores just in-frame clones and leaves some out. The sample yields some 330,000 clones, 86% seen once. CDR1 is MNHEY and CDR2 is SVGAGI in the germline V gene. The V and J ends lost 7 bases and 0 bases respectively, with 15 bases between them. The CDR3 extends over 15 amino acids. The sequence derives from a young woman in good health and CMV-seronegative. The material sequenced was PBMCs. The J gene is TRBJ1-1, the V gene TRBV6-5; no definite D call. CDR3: CASKEGGSMNTEAFF. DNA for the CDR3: TGTGCCAGCAAGGAAGGTGGGAGCATGAACACTGAAGCTTTCTTT.